These 18 T cell receptor beta chains came from one sample sequenced in a study of T cell repertoires in cytomegalovirus infection. TCRdb recomputed calls from the reads with MiXCR, one row per CDR3 protein. Of approximately 170,000 distinct CDR3 sequences listed, 17% were seen once; the top ten hold around 20%. Sequenced input: CD8+ T cells from PBMCs. These receptors were collected from a human donor in good health (CMV status not recorded). Some clones in this sample may be carry-over from other donors' samples.

Only a few counts were recorded for this clonotype. This chain joins TRBV28 and TRBJ2-5; 8 nucleotides match TRBD2. This CDR3 has 15 amino acids. The germline gives CDR1 MDHEN, CDR2 SYDVKM. The ends lost 7 bases at V and 3 bases at J; junction bases unmatched: 10. The CDR3 spells CASIWAGGLEETQYF. CDR3 nucleotide sequence: TGTGCCAGCATTTGGGCGGGAGGCTTGGAAGAGACCCAGTACTTC.

This clonotype was recorded a few times. The V call is TRBV29-1, the J call TRBJ2-7; 8 nucleotides align to TRBD1. The V and J ends lost 7 bases and 7 bases, in that order; junction bases with no gene match: 6. Germline-derived CDR1 and CDR2 are SQVTM and ANQGSEA. There are 11 residues in the CDR3. The CDR3 DNA is TGCAGCGGGACAACAGGGGGGGAGCAGTACTTC. This encodes CSGTTGGEQYF.

The sample holds a few counts of this clonotype. The V gene is TRBV6-2 or TRBV6-3, the J gene TRBJ2-1; D is undetermined. CDR3 length: 14 residues. Per germline, CDR1 MNHEY and CDR2 SVGEGT. The V end lost 2 bases, the J end lost 0 bases, and 5 bases lay between the germline ends. Here the CDR3 DNA reads TGTGCCAGCAGTTACCCGTTCTCCTACAATGAGCAGTTCTTC. Its translation: CASSYPFSYNEQFF.

This clonotype was seen only a few times. V usage is TRBV4-2 and J usage is TRBJ2-3; maybe TRBD2 (6 bases). V was clipped by 4 bases and J by 6 bases, with 20 bases between them. This CDR3 is 16 amino acids long. CDR1 is LGHNA and CDR2 is YNFKEQ in the germline V gene. The CDR3 region is CASSPEGKPRVDTQYF. The CDR3, as DNA: TGTGCCAGCAGCCCGGAGGGCAAGCCCCGGGTGGATACGCAGTATTTT.

About this clonotype: At one end the junction does not follow the germline gene, possibly because of a read error. The chain employs TRBV7-2 and TRBJ2-7; 8 bases are shared with TRBD2. Germline loops: CDR1 SGHTA, CDR2 FQGNSA. The CDR3 consists of 15 residues. The CDR3, as DNA: TGTGCCAACAGCTCCGGGACTAGGGGCTCCTACGAGCAGTACTTC. This translates into CANSSGTRGSYEQYF.

This clonotype was detected only a few times. The chain carries TRBV7-2 and TRBJ2-5; TRBD2 might be the D (8 bases). Trimming left V 2 bases short and J 2 bases short, with 18 bases between. Germline CDR1 is SGHTA and CDR2 is FQGNSA. CDR3 size: 17 residues. The DNA for the CDR3 is TGTGCCAGCAGCTTAAGGGGGCGGGGGGCGTCGCAAGAGACCCAGTACTTC. This codes for CASSLRGRGASQETQYF. The variable domain in full, completed from reference TRBV7-2 and TRBJ2-5, reads GAGVSQSPSNKVTEKGKDVELRCDPISGHTALYWYRQSLGQGLEFLIYFQGNSAPDKSGLPSDRFSAERTGGSVSTLTIQRTQQEDSAVYLCASSLRGRGASQETQYFGPGTRLLVL.

V and J are TRBV7-8 and TRBJ2-1; TRBD2 agrees at 10 bases. The CDR3 is 19 amino acids. V was clipped by 0 bases and J by 0 bases; unmatched bases: 8. Germline V lookup: CDR1 SGHVS, CDR2 FQNEAQ. The CDR3 nucleotides are TGTGCCAGCAGCTTAGCGCGGAGCGGGAGGGGAAGCTCCTACAATGAGCAGTTCTTC. Its protein is CASSLARSGRGSSYNEQFF.

The gene calls are TRBV2 and TRBJ2-5, with D perhaps TRBD2 (6 bases). CDR3 length: 16 amino acids. V lost 8 bases and J 0 bases, leaving 19 bases between the germline ends. CDR1 is SNHLY, CDR2 FYNNEI, per germline. CDR3 DNA: TGTGCCAGCCACGAGGGAGGACTCTTCTACCAAGAGACCCAGTACTTC. It specifies CASHEGGLFYQETQYF.

This clonotype has only a few counts. This chain links TRBV7-9 with TRBJ2-3, with 8 bases aligning to TRBD2. The CDR3 runs 16 residues. The germline V gene has CDR1 SEHNR and CDR2 FQNEAQ (reference sequence). The V gene end was trimmed by 7 bases and the J gene end by 8 bases; junction bases not matched to a gene: 17. The CDR3 here is CASTRGLESPTSTQYF. CDR3 nucleotide sequence: TGTGCCAGCACGAGGGGACTAGAATCCCCCACAAGTACGCAGTATTTT.

The CDR3 here is CATSAGTGGRNTEAFF. CDR3 coding DNA: TGTGCCACCAGCGCCGGAACAGGGGGCAGAAATACTGAAGCTTTCTTT. This chain links TRBV15 with TRBJ1-1; 9 nucleotides align to TRBD1. V shed 5 bases and J 5 bases; nucleotides not matched to a gene: 12. Germline lookup yields CDR1 LNHNV and CDR2 YYDKDF (reference sequence). This CDR3 is 16 amino acids long.

The chain joins TRBV4-3 to TRBJ1-1; D not certain. Per germline, CDR1 LGHNA and CDR2 YSLEER. The CDR3 has 15 residues. Trimming cost V 0 bases and J 5 bases, with 13 bases left between them. CDR3 loop: CASSQDKHSQTEAFF. The CDR3 DNA follows: TGCGCCAGCAGCCAAGATAAGCACAGCCAAACTGAAGCTTTCTTT.

The CDR3 reads CASSHSTSGRYNEQFF. The CDR3 DNA reads TGCGCCAGCAGCCATTCTACTAGCGGGAGATACAATGAGCAGTTCTTC. The chain employs TRBV4-3 and TRBJ2-1, with TRBD2 matching over 11 bases. The CDR3 loop spans 16 amino acids. The V gene's germline CDR1 is LGHNA and CDR2 YSLEER. V lost 3 bases, J lost 4 bases, and 5 bases stayed unmatched.

The chain carries TRBV19 and TRBJ2-7, with D perhaps given as TRBD1 or TRBD2 (5 bases each). Germline V gene lookup returns CDR1 LNHDA and CDR2 SQIVND (reference sequence). CDR3 size: 14 residues. The germline V and J ends were trimmed by 6 bases and 4 bases, with 16 bases remaining between them. CDR3 loop: CASSPLGTNYEQYF. The CDR3 DNA reads as TGTGCCAGTAGCCCTCTCGGGACGAATTACGAGCAGTACTTC.

This clonotype was seen only a few times. The chain couples TRBV6-2 or TRBV6-3 to TRBJ2-7, with D perhaps matching TRBD1 (5 bases). Germline CDR1 and CDR2: MNHEY and SVGEGT. The CDR3 has 14 residues. The V end lost 2 bases, the J end lost 0 bases, and 8 bases lay between the germline ends. The CDR3 DNA is TGTGCCAGCAGTTACGACAGAAACTCCTACGAGCAGTACTTC. Translation gives CASSYDRNSYEQYF.

This clonotype was counted between two and nine times. In DNA form, the CDR3 reads TGTGCCAGCAGCCCGTCCGGACAGAACTCTGGAAACACCATATATTTT. Amino acid sequence: CASSPSGQNSGNTIYF. The V and J genes are TRBV7-2 and TRBJ1-3; TRBD1 is a possible D gene (6 bases). V lost 5 bases to trimming and J lost 0 bases, with 14 bases between them. Germline V gene lookup returns CDR1 SGHTA and CDR2 FQGNSA. This CDR3 is 16 amino acids long.

V gene TRBV7-6 combines with J gene TRBJ1-1; D perhaps matches TRBD1 (5 bases). Trimming shortened V by 6 bases and J by 3 bases, and 8 bases separated the two germline ends. CDR1 and CDR2 (germline): SGHVS, FNYEAQ. The CDR3 has 12 amino acids. CDR3 residues: CASRQVYTEAFF. CDR3 sequence (DNA): TGTGCCAGCAGACAGGTCTACACTGAAGCTTTCTTT. The whole variable domain, filled in from reference TRBV7-6 and TRBJ1-1, reads GAGVSQSPRYKVTKRGQDVALRCDPISGHVSLYWYRQALGQGPEFLTYFNYEAQQDKSGLPNDRFSAERPEGSISTLTIQRTEQRDSAMYRCASRQVYTEAFFGQGTRLTVV.

This chain links TRBV27 with TRBJ2-1; D remains ambiguous. Trimming removed 8 bases at V and 5 bases at J, with 13 bases between. Per the germline V gene, CDR1 is MNHEY and CDR2 is SMNVEV (reference sequence). This CDR3 has 13 amino acids. CDR3 DNA sequence: TGTGCCAGCGGCTTGGGGATGGACAATGAGCAGTTCTTC. Translating gives CASGLGMDNEQFF.

This clonotype was detected many times. This chain uses TRBV7-2 with TRBJ1-2; D possibly corresponds to TRBD1 (5 bases). The ends were cut back, 1 base at V and 8 bases at J, with 14 bases in the middle. Germline-derived CDR1 and CDR2 are SGHTA and FQGNSA. This CDR3 region has 14 residues. CDR3 sequence: CASSLVGRGDGYTF. The CDR3 region has the DNA TGTGCCAGCAGCTTAGTCGGAAGGGGTGACGGCTACACCTTC.